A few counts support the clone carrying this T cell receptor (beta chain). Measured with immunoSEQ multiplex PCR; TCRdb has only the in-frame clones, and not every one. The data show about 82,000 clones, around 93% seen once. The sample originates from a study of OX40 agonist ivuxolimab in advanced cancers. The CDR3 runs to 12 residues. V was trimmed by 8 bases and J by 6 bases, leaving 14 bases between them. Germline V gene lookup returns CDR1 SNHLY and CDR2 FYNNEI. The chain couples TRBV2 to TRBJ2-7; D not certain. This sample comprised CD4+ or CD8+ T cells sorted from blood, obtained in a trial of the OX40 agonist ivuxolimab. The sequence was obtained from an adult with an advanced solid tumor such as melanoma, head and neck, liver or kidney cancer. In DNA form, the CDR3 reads TGTGCCAGCGTAGGTTCTGGGCCCGAGCAGTACTTC. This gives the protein CASVGSGPEQYF.